This TCR beta chain originates from a study of blood T cell repertoires in COVID-19. Study overall: Italy, Spain and the United States were the sources of the convalescent and acute COVID-19 samples.

TCRdb's table, derived via immunoSEQ multiplex PCR, lists solely in-frame clones and lacks some. Here the sample spans about 200,000 clones, roughly 84% being singletons. The CDR3 contains 15 residues. Germline loops: CDR1 LGHNA, CDR2 YNFKEQ. V was pared by 3 bases and J by 9 bases, with 11 bases of the junction left unmatched. Sequencing was carried out using peripheral blood. This chain links TRBV4-2 with TRBJ2-1; the match to TRBD2 covers 7 bases. This TCR came from a woman at least 80 years old with acute or convalescent COVID-19. CDR3 protein: CASSQRESWVGEQFF. CDR3 DNA: TGTGCCAGCAGCCAGCGGGAGTCTTGGGTTGGTGAGCAGTTCTTC.